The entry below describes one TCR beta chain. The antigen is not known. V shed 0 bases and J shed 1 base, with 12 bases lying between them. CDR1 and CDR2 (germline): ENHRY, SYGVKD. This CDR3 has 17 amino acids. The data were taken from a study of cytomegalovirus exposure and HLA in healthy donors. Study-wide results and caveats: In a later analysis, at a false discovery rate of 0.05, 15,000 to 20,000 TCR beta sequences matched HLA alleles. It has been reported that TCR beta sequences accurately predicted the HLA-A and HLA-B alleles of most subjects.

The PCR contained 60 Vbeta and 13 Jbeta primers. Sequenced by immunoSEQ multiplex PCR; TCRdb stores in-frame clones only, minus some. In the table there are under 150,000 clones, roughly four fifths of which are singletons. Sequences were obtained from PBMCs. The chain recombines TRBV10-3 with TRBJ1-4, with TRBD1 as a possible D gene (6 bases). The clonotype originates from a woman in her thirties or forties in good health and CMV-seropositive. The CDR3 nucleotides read TGTGCCATCAGTGAGTCAGGACAGTCTGTAACTAATGAAAAACTGTTTTTT. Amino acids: CAISESGQSVTNEKLFF.